The 28 T cell receptor beta chains reported below all come from one sample, sequenced in a study of post-analysis software for immune sequencing data. Notes on the study in general: TRBV segments more frequent in patients than in controls numbered five and included TRBV5-6, TRBV5-1 and TRBV20-1.

Their recognized antigens are unknown. TCR beta libraries were prepared from cDNA with unique molecular identifiers. In TCRdb, the PCR reads were re-called with MiXCR into one record per CDR3 protein. This table holds approximately 630,000 distinct CDR3 sequences, around 60% found once. Sequencing input: blood. Receptors originate from a girl aged 2-10 years with multiple sclerosis.

This clonotype was observed a handful of times. The chain links TRBV5-5 to TRBJ2-1, with D maybe TRBD2 (7 bases). The CDR3 is 16 amino acids. The V gene lost 5 bases and the J gene lost 1 base, with 16 bases spanning the gap. Germline loops: CDR1 SGHKS, CDR2 YYEKEE (reference sequence). The CDR3 sequence is CASSQLGGGSYNEQFF. The CDR3 DNA sequence: TGTGCCAGCAGTCAACTAGGGGGGGGTTCCTACAATGAGCAGTTCTTC.

This clonotype has only one observation. The chain employs TRBV6-6 and TRBJ2-5; 10 bases align to TRBD1. The CDR3 is 17 residues long. The J segment lost 2 bases and the V segment lost 2 bases, leaving 8 bases of the junction unmatched. Germline assignment: CDR1 MNHNY and CDR2 SVGAGI (reference sequence). The CDR3 DNA reads TGTGCCAGCAGTTACGGAGTCGGGACAGGGGATCAAGAGACCCAGTACTTC. This translates into CASSYGVGTGDQETQYF.

The chain recombines TRBV21-1 with TRBJ2-2; the table calls TRBD1, which could not be checked here. TRBV21-1 is shown as a pseudogene. CDR3 length equals 18 residues. In DNA form, the CDR3 reads TGTGCCAGCAGCAAAGCAGGGGGGGGACAGTCCTTCACCGGGGAGCTGTTTTTT. Its protein is CASSKAGGGQSFTGELFF.

This clonotype has more than one count but fewer than ten. The chain joins TRBV12-3 or TRBV12-4 to TRBJ1-6; 10 positions agree with TRBD1. CDR3 length: 16 amino acids. J was trimmed by 10 bases and V by 6 bases; bases with no gene match: 12. CDR3 DNA sequence: TGTGCCAGCAGCCCTACATGGGGACAGGGGAGGTCACCCCTCCACTTT. Protein: CASSPTWGQGRSPLHF.

V is TRBV5-5 and J is TRBJ2-5; D might be TRBD1 or TRBD2, each matching 6 bases. Looked up from germline, CDR1 is SGHKS and CDR2 is YYEKEE (reference sequence). Trimming pared 4 bases from V and 5 bases from J, leaving 18 bases between. The CDR3 is 15 amino acids. The chain's CDR3 is CASSGPGGPKETQYF. The CDR3 coding sequence is TGTGCCAGCAGCGGACCCGGGGGCCCGAAGGAGACCCAGTACTTC.

The chain uses TRBV7-2 and TRBJ2-3, with D possibly being TRBD1 (5 bases). Germline assignment: CDR1 SGHTA and CDR2 FQGNSA. Trimming cost V 4 bases and J 0 bases, with 17 bases left between them. The CDR3 spans 17 residues. The CDR3 spells CASSWGGGGTSTDTQYF. CDR3 bases: TGTGCCAGCAGCTGGGGCGGCGGCGGAACTAGCACAGATACGCAGTATTTT.

V and J are TRBV5-1 and TRBJ2-3, with 8 bases identical to TRBD2. The CDR3 has 15 residues. V lost 4 bases and J lost 5; bases outside the gene matches: 9. Germline assignment: CDR1 SGHRS and CDR2 YFSETQ. CDR3 sequence (DNA): TGCGCCAGCAGCCTAGGGACTAGAGGGGGAGATACGCAGTATTTT. Protein: CASSLGTRGGDTQYF.

This chain connects TRBV7-2 to TRBJ2-5, with TRBD1 identical over 9 bases. V lost 2 bases and J lost 5; bases outside the gene matches: 6. This CDR3 spans 15 amino acids. The germline V gene has CDR1 SGHTA and CDR2 FQGNSA. The CDR3 here is CASSLRTGGHETQYF. In nucleotides, the CDR3 is TGTGCCAGCAGCTTACGTACAGGGGGCCACGAGACCCAGTACTTC.

In its sample, this clonotype was seen a few times. The genes are TRBV29-1 and TRBJ1-2; TRBD1 aligns across 7 bases. The length of the CDR3 is 12 residues. CDR1 and CDR2 (germline): SQVTM, ANQGSEA. The V segment lost 4 bases and the J segment 6 bases; nucleotides outside the gene matches: 5. This CDR3 is CSVVGQGDGYTF. DNA for the CDR3: TGCAGCGTTGTTGGTCAGGGGGATGGCTACACCTTC.

About this clonotype itself: A much larger clone differs by one base, so this may be a read error. V usage is TRBV20-1 and J usage is TRBJ1-2; the D is unclear. This CDR3 is built from 13 residues. The germline V gene encodes CDR1 DFQATT and CDR2 SNEGSKA (reference sequence). V lost 1 base and J lost 4, with 10 bases in between. The CDR3 nucleotides are TGCAGTGCTAGAGTTGGGGTCGGCTATGGCTACACCTTC. It translates to CSARVGVGYGYTF.

The chain uses TRBV6-6 and TRBJ2-5; TRBD2 matches at 10 bases. The V and J ends lost 5 bases and 4 bases, in that order; junction bases with no gene match: 7. The CDR3 has 15 residues. Germline CDR1 reads MNHNY; CDR2 reads SVGAGI (reference sequence). This CDR3 reads CASSTSGVGGETQYF. CDR3 DNA sequence: TGTGCCAGCAGTACTAGCGGGGTGGGGGGAGAGACCCAGTACTTC.

The chain is built from TRBV28 and TRBJ2-7; D call uncertain. Looked up from germline, CDR1 is MDHEN and CDR2 is SYDVKM. CDR3 length: 14 residues. V lost 3 bases and J 3 bases, leaving 12 bases between the germline ends. The DNA of the CDR3 is TGTGCCAGCAGTTTCCTCCGTCATCTCTACGAGCAGTACTTC. It encodes CASSFLRHLYEQYF.

J is TRBJ2-1 and V is TRBV11-2; D is unresolved. The germline V gene encodes CDR1 SGHAT and CDR2 FQNNGV. V gave up 5 bases and J gave up 6 bases, with 14 bases separating them. This CDR3 comprises 14 residues. The DNA of the CDR3 is TGTGCCAGCAGCACCTCCCGACTCGGCAATGAGCAGTTCTTC. It yields the protein CASSTSRLGNEQFF. Looking up the rest from reference TRBV11-2 and TRBJ2-1 gives the full variable domain: EAGVAQSPRYKIIEKRQSVAFWCNPISGHATLYWYQQILGQGPKLLIQFQNNGVVDDSQLPKDRFSAERLKGVDSTLKIQPAKLEDSAVYLCASSTSRLGNEQFFGPGTRLTVL.

This clonotype was picked up one time. V usage is TRBV13 and J usage is TRBJ1-5; 8 nucleotides agree with TRBD1. The CDR3 loop spans 14 amino acids. V shed 5 bases and J 7 bases; nucleotides not matched to a gene: 7. Germline V gives CDR1 PRHDT, CDR2 FYEKMQ (reference sequence). The CDR3 region has the DNA TGTGCCAGCAGCACCAGGGGGGACAGGCAGCCCCAGCATTTT. Amino acids: CASSTRGDRQPQHF.

The chain links TRBV3-1 to TRBJ2-3, with 7 positions matching TRBD2. The CDR3 consists of 15 residues. The J segment lost 3 bases and the V segment lost 8 bases, leaving 11 bases of the junction unmatched. CDR1 and CDR2 (germline): LGHDT, YNNKEL (reference sequence). The chain's CDR3 is CASSPQGGRTDTQYF. DNA for the CDR3: TGTGCCAGCTCCCCTCAGGGAGGGAGGACAGATACGCAGTATTTT.

This clonotype was seen a handful of times. The rearrangement joins TRBV29-1 to TRBJ2-1, with D tentatively TRBD1 or TRBD2 (7 bases each). The germline V and J ends were trimmed by 6 bases and 9 bases, with 24 bases remaining between them. The CDR3 loop spans 15 amino acids. CDR1 and CDR2 (germline): SQVTM, ANQGSEA. CDR3 DNA: TGCAGCGTCGATGGGGGGGAGGCAGGGGGTATTGAGCAGTTCTTC. Amino acids: CSVDGGEAGGIEQFF.

This clonotype was seen once. The gene calls are TRBV27 and TRBJ1-5; 7 positions match TRBD1. J lost 4 bases, V lost 2 bases, and 11 bases had no gene match. The length of the CDR3 is 17 residues. In germline, CDR1 is MNHEY, CDR2 SMNVEV (reference sequence). CDR3 amino acids: CASSLVGQTALNQPQHF. In nucleotides, the CDR3 is TGTGCCAGCAGTTTAGTGGGACAGACGGCCTTGAATCAGCCCCAGCATTTT.

The chain couples TRBV3-1 to TRBJ2-3; tentative D call: TRBD2 (6 bases). CDR1 is LGHDT and CDR2 is YNNKEL in the germline V gene (reference sequence). This CDR3 spans 16 amino acids. Trimming shortened V by 6 bases and J by 0 bases, and 16 bases separated the two germline ends. Written as DNA, the CDR3 is TGTGCCAGCAGTATGAGGGGCGGGGCTAGCACAGATACGCAGTATTTT. Translation gives CASSMRGGASTDTQYF.

The chain is built from TRBV6-2 or TRBV6-3 and TRBJ2-7, with 10 bases matching TRBD2. Judging by the DNA end, TRBJ2-5 fits better; the J call may be wrong. Per the germline V gene, CDR1 is MNHEY and CDR2 is SVGEGT. CDR3 size: 15 residues. CDR3 loop: CASSYGTSDMETQYF. DNA for the CDR3: TGTGCCAGCAGTTACGGGACTAGCGACATGGAGACCCAGTACTTC.

The V call is TRBV15, the J call TRBJ2-3, with D tentatively TRBD1 or TRBD2 (5 bases each). V lost 8 bases and J lost 1, with 13 bases in between. The germline gives CDR1 LNHNV, CDR2 YYDKDF (reference sequence). The CDR3 contains 14 residues. The CDR3 loop reads CATQRDVGTDTQYF. In DNA, the CDR3 is TGTGCCACCCAGAGGGACGTAGGCACAGATACGCAGTATTTT. The entire variable domain, with the rest obtained from reference TRBV15 and TRBJ2-3, is as follows: DAMVIQNPRYQVTQFGKPVTLSCSQTLNHNVMYWYQQKSSQAPKLLFHYYDKDFNNEADTPDNFQSRRPNTSFCFLDIRSPGLGDTAMYLCATQRDVGTDTQYFGPGTRLTVL.

The V and J genes are TRBV10-3 and TRBJ1-5, with D perhaps TRBD1 (5 bases). This CDR3 spans 13 amino acids. Germline CDR1 reads ENHRY; CDR2 reads SYGVKD. The ends were cut back, 8 bases at V and 4 bases at J, with 12 bases in the middle. In nucleotides, the CDR3 is TGTGCCATCGTCCGGGACCTTAATCAGCCCCAGCATTTT. Amino acids: CAIVRDLNQPQHF.

This chain connects TRBV14 to TRBJ2-1; perhaps TRBD2 as D (5 bases). The CDR3 spans 16 residues. Trimming cost V 3 bases and J 0 bases, with 12 bases left between them. Germline V gene data show CDR1 as SGHDN and CDR2 as FVKESK. The CDR3 sequence is CASSHWTPSSYNEQFF. The CDR3 DNA follows: TGTGCCAGCAGCCATTGGACTCCTAGCTCCTACAATGAGCAGTTCTTC.

The rearrangement links TRBV27 to TRBJ2-3, with D uncertain. With 6 bases removed from V and 6 bases from J, the gap between germline ends came to 13 bases. There are 13 residues in the CDR3. Per germline, CDR1 MNHEY and CDR2 SMNVEV (reference sequence). The CDR3 DNA sequence: TGTGCCAGCAGATACGGGCTCGAGGATACGCAGTATTTT. Its protein product is CASRYGLEDTQYF.

The V and J genes are TRBV5-1 and TRBJ2-2, with 7 bases lining up with TRBD2. J was trimmed by 0 bases and V by 5 bases; bases with no gene match: 7. Germline lookup yields CDR1 SGHRS and CDR2 YFSETQ. This CDR3 has 16 residues. DNA of the CDR3: TGCGCCAGCAGAATGGGGCTAGCGGCGAACACCGGGGAGCTGTTTTTT. Translated: CASRMGLAANTGELFF.

CDR3 in amino acids: CASSVGGPPSYEQYF. As DNA, the CDR3 is TGTGCCAGCAGCGTAGGTGGACCACCTTCCTACGAGCAGTACTTC. The chain combines TRBV9 with TRBJ2-7, with D unclear. The germline V gene has CDR1 SGDLS and CDR2 YYNGEE. V was clipped by 0 bases and J by 1 base, with 11 bases between them. The CDR3 length is 15 residues.

This clonotype has just a few counts. V usage is TRBV29-1 and J usage is TRBJ2-1; 9 nucleotides agree with TRBD1. CDR1 is SQVTM, CDR2 ANQGSEA, per germline. V shed 6 bases and J 8 bases; nucleotides not matched to a gene: 11. This CDR3 has 14 residues. The CDR3 region is CSVATGQGRDEQFF. The CDR3, as DNA: TGCAGCGTAGCAACGGGACAGGGTAGGGATGAGCAGTTCTTC.

The chain links TRBV7-8 to TRBJ2-7, with TRBD2 matching 11 bases. The J call may be incorrect, as the DNA end agrees better with TRBJ2-5. This CDR3 has 17 residues. CDR1 and CDR2 (germline): SGHVS, FQNEAQ. The CDR3 spells CASSTPHLAGGGVTQYF. DNA for the CDR3: TGTGCCAGCAGCACGCCCCACCTAGCGGGGGGCGGTGTGACCCAGTACTTC.

The chain joins TRBV12-3 or TRBV12-4 to TRBJ2-7, with TRBD1 matching 10 bases. J lost 3 bases, V lost 5 bases, and 7 bases had no gene match. The CDR3 has 15 residues. CDR3 in amino acids: CASSLGGQGSYEQYF. The CDR3 DNA sequence: TGTGCCAGCAGTCTGGGGGGACAGGGGAGCTACGAGCAGTACTTC.